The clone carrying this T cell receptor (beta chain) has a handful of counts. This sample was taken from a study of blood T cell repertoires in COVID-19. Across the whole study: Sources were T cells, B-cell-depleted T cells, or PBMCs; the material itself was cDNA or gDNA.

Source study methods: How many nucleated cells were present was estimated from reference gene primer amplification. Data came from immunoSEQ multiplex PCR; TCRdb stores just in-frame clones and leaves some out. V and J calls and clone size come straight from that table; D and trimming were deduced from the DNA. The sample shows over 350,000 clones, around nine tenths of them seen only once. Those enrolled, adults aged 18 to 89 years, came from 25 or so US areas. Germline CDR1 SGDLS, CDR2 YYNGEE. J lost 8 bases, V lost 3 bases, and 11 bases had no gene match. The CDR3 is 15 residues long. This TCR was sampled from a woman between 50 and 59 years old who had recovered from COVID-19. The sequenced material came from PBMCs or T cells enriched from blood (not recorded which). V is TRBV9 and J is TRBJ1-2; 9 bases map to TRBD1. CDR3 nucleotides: TGTGCCAGCAGCGCCGACCTTTGGACAGGGGACGGCTACACCTTC. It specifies CASSADLWTGDGYTF.